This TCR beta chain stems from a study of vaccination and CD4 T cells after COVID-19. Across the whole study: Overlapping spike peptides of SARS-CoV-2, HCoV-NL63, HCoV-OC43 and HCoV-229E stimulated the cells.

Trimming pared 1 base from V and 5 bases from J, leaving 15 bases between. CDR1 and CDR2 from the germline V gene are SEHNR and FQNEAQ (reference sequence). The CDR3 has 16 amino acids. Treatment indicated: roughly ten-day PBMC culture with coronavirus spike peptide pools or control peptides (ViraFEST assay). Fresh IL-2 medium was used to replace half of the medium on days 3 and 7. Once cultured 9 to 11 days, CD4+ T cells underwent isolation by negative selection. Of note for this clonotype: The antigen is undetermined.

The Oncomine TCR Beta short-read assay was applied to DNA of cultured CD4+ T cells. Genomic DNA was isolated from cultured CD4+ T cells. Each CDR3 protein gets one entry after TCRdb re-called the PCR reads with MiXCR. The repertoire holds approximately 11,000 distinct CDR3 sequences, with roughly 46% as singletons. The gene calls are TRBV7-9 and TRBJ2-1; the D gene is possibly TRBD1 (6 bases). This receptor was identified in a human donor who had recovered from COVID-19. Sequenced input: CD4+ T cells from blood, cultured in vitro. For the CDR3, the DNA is TGTGCCAGCAGCTTAGGAGGGGCAGGGGTCAACAATGAGCAGTTCTTC. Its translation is CASSLGGAGVNNEQFF.